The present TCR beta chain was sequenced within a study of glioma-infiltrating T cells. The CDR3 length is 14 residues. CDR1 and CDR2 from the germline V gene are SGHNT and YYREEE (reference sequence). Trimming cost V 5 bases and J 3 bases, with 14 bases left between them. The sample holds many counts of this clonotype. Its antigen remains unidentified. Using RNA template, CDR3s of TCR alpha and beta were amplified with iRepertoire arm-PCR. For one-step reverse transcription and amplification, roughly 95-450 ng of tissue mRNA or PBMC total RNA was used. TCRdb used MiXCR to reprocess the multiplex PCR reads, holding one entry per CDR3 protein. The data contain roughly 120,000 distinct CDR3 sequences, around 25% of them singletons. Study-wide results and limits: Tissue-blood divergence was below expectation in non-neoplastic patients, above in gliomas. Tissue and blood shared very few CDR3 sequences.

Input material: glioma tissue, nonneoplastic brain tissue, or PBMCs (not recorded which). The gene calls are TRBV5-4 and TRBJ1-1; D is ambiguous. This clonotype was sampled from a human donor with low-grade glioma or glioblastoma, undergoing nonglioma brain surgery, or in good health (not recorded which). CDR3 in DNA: TGTGCCAGCAGGCGTAGGGATATGGACACTGAAGCTTTCTTT. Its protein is CASRRRDMDTEAFF.